This TCR beta chain was obtained from a study of blood T cell repertoires in COVID-19. Study at large: Specimens from acute and convalescent COVID-19 originated in the United States, Italy and Spain. PBMCs, B-cell-depleted T cells, or T cells were the source of the cDNA or gDNA that made up the material.

Data came from immunoSEQ multiplex PCR; TCRdb stores just in-frame clones and leaves some out. This table has roughly 180,000 clones, roughly 90% appearing once. With 0 bases clipped from V and 9 bases from J, the junction kept 11 bases outside the gene matches. The CDR3 sequence is 16 residues long. Germline loops: CDR1 SSHAT, CDR2 FNYEAQ (reference sequence). Enrollees, roughly 18 to 89 years old, lived in about two dozen US areas. Recovered participants had two consecutive negative NP/OP PCR tests, healthcare professional clearance, or symptom resolution. The receptor's source is a woman under 40 who had recovered from COVID-19. Sequencing was carried out using PBMCs or T cells enriched from blood (not recorded which). The chain has TRBV7-7 and TRBJ2-1; TRBD1 aligns across 7 bases. The CDR3: CASSLARTDRASEQFF. The CDR3 DNA reads TGTGCCAGCAGCTTAGCGAGGACAGACAGGGCTTCTGAGCAGTTCTTC.